These 4 T cell receptor beta chains were all obtained from the same sample, sequenced in a study of T cell responses to AZD1222 COVID-19 vaccine. TCRdb's table, derived via immunoSEQ multiplex PCR, lists solely in-frame clones and lacks some. The repertoire consists of around 130,000 clones, with roughly 92% occurring once and the leading ten covering 0.9% to 1.4%. Material: peripheral blood, obtained 28 days after the second AZD1222 dose. Source of these receptors: an adult who received the AZD1222 COVID-19 vaccine.

This clone was seen only once. CDR3 loop: CASSDPLRGQPQHF. In DNA form, the CDR3 reads TGTGCCAGTTCTGACCCCCTGAGGGGTCAGCCCCAGCATTTT. The rearrangement joins TRBV19 to TRBJ1-5; D might be TRBD1 (5 bases). Germline values: CDR1 LNHDA, CDR2 SQIVND (reference sequence). Trimming removed 8 bases at V and 6 bases at J, with 17 bases between. The CDR3 consists of 14 residues.

V and J are TRBV4-3 and TRBJ2-5; TRBD2 aligns across 8 bases. J was trimmed by 3 bases and V by 0 bases; bases with no gene match: 0. The germline V gene encodes CDR1 LGHNA and CDR2 YSLEER. The CDR3 has 14 amino acids. The CDR3 nucleotides read TGCGCCAGCAGCCAAGAACTAGCGGAAGAGACCCAGTACTTC. It encodes CASSQELAEETQYF.

This chain connects TRBV7-3 to TRBJ2-7; D not resolved. CDR1 and CDR2 (germline): SGHTA, FQGTGA. V dropped 5 bases and J dropped 3 bases, with 17 bases sitting between them. The length of the CDR3 is 15 residues. The CDR3 DNA reads TGTGCCAGCAGCGAGGACGGAATGGGCTTCTACGAGCAGTACTTC. Protein product: CASSEDGMGFYEQYF. Full variable domain (rest looked up from reference TRBV7-3 and TRBJ2-7): GAGVSQTPSNKVTEKGKYVELRCDPISGHTALYWYRQSLGQGPEFLIYFQGTGAADDSGLPNDRFFAVRPEGSVSTLKIQRTERGDSAVYLCASSEDGMGFYEQYFGPGTRLTVT.

The V and J genes are TRBV6-5 and TRBJ1-5, with D hard to call. Trimming left V 5 bases short and J 0 bases short, with 8 bases between. Germline values: CDR1 MNHEY, CDR2 SVGAGI. This CDR3 has 14 residues. The CDR3 nucleotides are TGTGCCAGCAGTCCTCTTCTTAGCAATCAGCCCCAGCATTTT. Residues: CASSPLLSNQPQHF.